The sample holds one count of the clone carrying this TCR beta chain. Its antigen is unknown. Other DNA sequences within the sample encode an identical CDR3. These data belong to a study of shared clonotypes between healthy human individuals. Memory CD4+ cells were the fraction left after CD45RA+ naive selection. TCRdb keeps only in-frame clones here, not all; method: immunoSEQ multiplex PCR. Counted here are over 850,000 clones, 75% to 80% occurring once; the ten biggest clones make up approximately 0.52%. The germline CDR1 and CDR2 sequences are MGHDK and SYGVNS. Trimming at V came to 3 bases and at J to 4 bases, leaving 5 bases not matched to a gene. There are 15 residues in the CDR3. Findings and caveats of the study: All-four-donor shared clonotypes had higher generation probabilities than non-shared clonotypes did. Sequencing depth was a factor that was expected to affect clonotype sharing among donors. When naive CD4 clonotypes were compared across a few donors, 4% to 6.5% were shared.

V is TRBV25-1 and J is TRBJ2-2, with 7 bases fitting TRBD1. Sequenced material: memory CD4+ T cells from PBMCs. Subset here: CD45RA-negative fraction. This receptor was obtained from a man between 18 and 35 years old in good health. Some clones in this sample may be carry-over from other donors' samples. The CDR3 coding sequence is TGTGCCAGCAGTGAGGGGGCAGGGGGCACCGGGGAGCTGTTTTTT. Translation gives CASSEGAGGTGELFF.